This entry features one T cell receptor beta chain sequence. Its target is not known. This specimen belongs to a study of T cell responses to AZD1222 COVID-19 vaccine. Sequencing was performed with immunoSEQ multiplex PCR; in TCRdb, only in-frame clones are kept and a portion is missing. The sample records 75,000 to 95,000 clones, about 88% being singletons. The CDR3 spans 13 residues. With 1 base removed from V and 9 bases from J, the gap between germline ends came to 10 bases. The germline CDR1 and CDR2 sequences are SGHVS and FQNEAQ. Findings and caveats of the study: Only after the peak T cell response were repertoires sampled.

The specimen was peripheral blood, collected on day 0 of AZD1222 vaccination. The receptor comes from an adult in good health. The V call is TRBV7-8, the J call TRBJ2-1; unclear D gene. The CDR3 DNA follows: TGTGCCAGCAGCTTAGGAATCAGTTTTGAGCAGTTCTTC. Its translation is CASSLGISFEQFF. Looking up the rest from reference TRBV7-8 and TRBJ2-1 gives the full variable domain: GAGVSQSPRYKVAKRGQDVALRCDPISGHVSLFWYQQALGQGPEFLTYFQNEAQLDKSGLPSDRFFAERPEGSVSTLKIQRTQQEDSAVYLCASSLGISFEQFFGPGTRLTVL.